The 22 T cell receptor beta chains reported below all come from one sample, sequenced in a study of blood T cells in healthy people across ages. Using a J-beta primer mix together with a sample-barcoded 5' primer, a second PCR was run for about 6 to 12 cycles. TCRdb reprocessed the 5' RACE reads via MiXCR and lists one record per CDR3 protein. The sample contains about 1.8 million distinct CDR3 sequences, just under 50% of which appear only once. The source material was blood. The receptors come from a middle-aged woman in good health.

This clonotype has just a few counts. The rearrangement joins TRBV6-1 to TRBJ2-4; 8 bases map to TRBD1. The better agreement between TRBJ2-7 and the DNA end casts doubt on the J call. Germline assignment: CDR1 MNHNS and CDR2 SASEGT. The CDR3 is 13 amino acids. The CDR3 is CASSERTGSEQYF. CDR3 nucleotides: TGTGCCAGCAGTGAAAGGACAGGGTCCGAGCAGTACTTC.

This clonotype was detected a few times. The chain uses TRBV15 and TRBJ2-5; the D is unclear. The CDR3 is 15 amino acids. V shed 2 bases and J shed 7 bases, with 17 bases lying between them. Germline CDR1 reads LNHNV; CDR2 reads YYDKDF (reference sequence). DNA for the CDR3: TGTGCCACCAGCAGATTGGGTCTTTCCCTAGGGACCCAGTACTTC. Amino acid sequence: CATSRLGLSLGTQYF. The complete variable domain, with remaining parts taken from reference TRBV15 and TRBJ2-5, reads DAMVIQNPRYQVTQFGKPVTLSCSQTLNHNVMYWYQQKSSQAPKLLFHYYDKDFNNEADTPDNFQSRRPNTSFCFLDIRSPGLGDTAMYLCATSRLGLSLGTQYFGPGTRLLVL.

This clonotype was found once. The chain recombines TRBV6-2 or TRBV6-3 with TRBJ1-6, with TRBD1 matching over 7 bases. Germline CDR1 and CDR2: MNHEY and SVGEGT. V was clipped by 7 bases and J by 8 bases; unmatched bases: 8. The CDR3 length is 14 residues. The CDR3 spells CASTQTGSHSPLHF. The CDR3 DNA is TGTGCCAGCACCCAGACAGGGAGTCATTCACCCCTCCACTTT.

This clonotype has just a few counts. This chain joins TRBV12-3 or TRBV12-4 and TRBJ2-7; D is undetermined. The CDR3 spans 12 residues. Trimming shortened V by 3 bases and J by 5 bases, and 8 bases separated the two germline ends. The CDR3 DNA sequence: TGTGCCAGCAGTTTTGGGTCACACGAGCAGTACTTC. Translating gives CASSFGSHEQYF.

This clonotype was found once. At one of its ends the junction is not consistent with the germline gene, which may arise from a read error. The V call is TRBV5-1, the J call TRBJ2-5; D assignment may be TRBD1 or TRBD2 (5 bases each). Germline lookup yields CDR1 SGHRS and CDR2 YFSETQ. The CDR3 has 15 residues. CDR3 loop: CASREGTEIQEAQYF. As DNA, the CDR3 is TGCGCCAGCAGGGAAGGGACGGAGATCCAAGAGGCCCAGTACTTC.

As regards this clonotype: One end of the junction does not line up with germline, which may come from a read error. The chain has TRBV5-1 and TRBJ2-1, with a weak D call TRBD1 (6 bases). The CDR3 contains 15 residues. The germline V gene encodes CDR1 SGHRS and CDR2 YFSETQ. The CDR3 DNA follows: TGCGCCAGCAGCTTCATGCAGGGGAACAACAAGGAGCAGTTCTTC. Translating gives CASSFMQGNNKEQFF.

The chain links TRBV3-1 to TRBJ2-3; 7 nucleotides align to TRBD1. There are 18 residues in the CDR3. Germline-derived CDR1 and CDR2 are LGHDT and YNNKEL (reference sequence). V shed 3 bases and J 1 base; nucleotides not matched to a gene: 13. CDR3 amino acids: CASSQNSRTGTRTDTQYF. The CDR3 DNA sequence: TGTGCCAGCAGCCAGAATTCGAGGACAGGAACTCGCACAGATACGCAGTATTTT.

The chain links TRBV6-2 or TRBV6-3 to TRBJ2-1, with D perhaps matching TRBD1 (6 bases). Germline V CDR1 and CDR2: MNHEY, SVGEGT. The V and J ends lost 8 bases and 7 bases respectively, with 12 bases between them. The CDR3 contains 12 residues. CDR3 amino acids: CASANGQNEQFF. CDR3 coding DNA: TGTGCCAGCGCCAACGGACAGAATGAGCAGTTCTTC.

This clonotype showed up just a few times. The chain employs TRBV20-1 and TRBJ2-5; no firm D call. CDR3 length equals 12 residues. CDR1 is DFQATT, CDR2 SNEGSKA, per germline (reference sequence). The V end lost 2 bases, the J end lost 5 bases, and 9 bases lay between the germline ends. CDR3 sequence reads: CSARSYGETQYF. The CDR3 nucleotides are TGCAGTGCTAGAAGCTATGGGGAGACCCAGTACTTC.

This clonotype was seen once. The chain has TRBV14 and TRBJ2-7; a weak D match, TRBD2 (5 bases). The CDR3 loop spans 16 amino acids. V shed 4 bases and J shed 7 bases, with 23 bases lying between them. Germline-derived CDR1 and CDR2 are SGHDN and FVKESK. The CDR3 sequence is CASSPAGLIVRNEQYF. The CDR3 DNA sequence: TGTGCCAGCAGCCCAGCCGGACTCATAGTTAGGAATGAGCAGTACTTC.

The CDR3 here is CASSRAGQRYGYTF. CDR3 nucleotide sequence: TGTGCCAGCAGCCGCGCGGGACAGCGCTATGGCTACACCTTC. V is TRBV3-1 and J is TRBJ1-2; 7 positions match TRBD1. CDR3 size: 14 residues. The germline CDR1 and CDR2 sequences are LGHDT and YNNKEL (reference sequence). Unmatched junction bases numbered 6, after V lost 4 bases and J lost 4 bases.

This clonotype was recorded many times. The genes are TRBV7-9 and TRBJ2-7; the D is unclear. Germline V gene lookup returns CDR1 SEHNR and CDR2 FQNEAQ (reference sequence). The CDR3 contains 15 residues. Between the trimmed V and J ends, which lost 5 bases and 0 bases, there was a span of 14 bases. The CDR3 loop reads CASSISTPDSYEQYF. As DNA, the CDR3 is TGTGCCAGCAGCATTTCGACACCGGACTCCTACGAGCAGTACTTC.

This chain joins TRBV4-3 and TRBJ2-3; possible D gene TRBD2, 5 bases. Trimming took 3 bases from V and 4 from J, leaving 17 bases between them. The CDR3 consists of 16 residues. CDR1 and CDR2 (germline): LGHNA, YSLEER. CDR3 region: CASSQMGFEGPDTQYF. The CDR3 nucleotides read TGCGCCAGCAGCCAGATGGGGTTCGAGGGCCCAGATACGCAGTATTTT.

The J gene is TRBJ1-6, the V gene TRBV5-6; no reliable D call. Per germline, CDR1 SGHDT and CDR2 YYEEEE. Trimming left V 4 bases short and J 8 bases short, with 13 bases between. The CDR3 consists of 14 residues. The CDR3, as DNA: TGTGCCAGCAGCCCGCCGTACGAAGATTCACCCCTCCACTTT. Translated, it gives CASSPPYEDSPLHF.

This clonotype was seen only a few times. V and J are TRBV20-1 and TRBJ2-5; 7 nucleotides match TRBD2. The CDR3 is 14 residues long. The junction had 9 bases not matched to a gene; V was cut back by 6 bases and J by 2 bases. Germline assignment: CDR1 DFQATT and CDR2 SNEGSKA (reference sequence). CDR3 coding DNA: TGCAGTGCAGGATTAAAGCGGGGACAAGAGACCCAGTACTTC. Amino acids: CSAGLKRGQETQYF.

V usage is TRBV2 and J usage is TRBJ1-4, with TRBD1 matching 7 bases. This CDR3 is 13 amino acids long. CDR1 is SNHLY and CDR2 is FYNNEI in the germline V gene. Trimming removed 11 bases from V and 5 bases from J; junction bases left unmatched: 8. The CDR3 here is CAGAGQINEKLFF. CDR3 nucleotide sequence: TGTGCCGGGGCGGGACAGATAAATGAAAAACTGTTTTTT.

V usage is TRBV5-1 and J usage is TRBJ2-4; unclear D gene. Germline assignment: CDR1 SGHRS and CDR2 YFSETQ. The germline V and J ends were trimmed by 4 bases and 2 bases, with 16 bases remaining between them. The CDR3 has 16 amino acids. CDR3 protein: CASSPTGGLSKNIQYF. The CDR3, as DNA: TGCGCCAGCAGCCCAACTGGCGGATTATCCAAAAACATTCAGTACTTC.

For the CDR3, the DNA is TGTGCCAGCAGCCACCCACGGGGACTAGCGGGGGAAGGGAGCACAGATACGCAGTATTTT. Residues: CASSHPRGLAGEGSTDTQYF. This chain links TRBV4-2 with TRBJ2-3, with TRBD2 matching 14 bases. The CDR3 spans 20 residues. Germline V gene lookup returns CDR1 LGHNA and CDR2 YNFKEQ. J gave up 0 bases and V 3 bases, and 11 bases lay outside the gene matches.

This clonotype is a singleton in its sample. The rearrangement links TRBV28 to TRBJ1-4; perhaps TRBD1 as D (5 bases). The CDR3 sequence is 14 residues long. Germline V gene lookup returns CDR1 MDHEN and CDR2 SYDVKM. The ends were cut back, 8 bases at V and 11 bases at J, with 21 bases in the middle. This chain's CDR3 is CASGSGSTGLKLFF. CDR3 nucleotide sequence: TGTGCCAGCGGATCTGGATCAACGGGACTGAAACTGTTTTTT.

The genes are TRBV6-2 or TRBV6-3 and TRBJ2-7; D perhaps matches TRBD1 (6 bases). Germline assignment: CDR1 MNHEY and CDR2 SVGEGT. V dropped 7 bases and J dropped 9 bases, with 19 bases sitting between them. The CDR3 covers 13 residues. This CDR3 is CASTITGLRAQYF. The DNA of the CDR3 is TGTGCCAGCACCATCACAGGGCTGAGGGCGCAGTACTTC.

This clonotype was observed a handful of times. In DNA form, the CDR3 reads TGTGCCAGCAGCGGGTTCGTAACGGTTTCCTACGAGCAGTACTTC. This encodes CASSGFVTVSYEQYF. This chain links TRBV7-2 with TRBJ2-7; D unclear. Per germline, CDR1 SGHTA and CDR2 FQGNSA. The length of the CDR3 is 15 residues. Trimming removed 5 bases at V and 1 base at J, with 15 bases between.

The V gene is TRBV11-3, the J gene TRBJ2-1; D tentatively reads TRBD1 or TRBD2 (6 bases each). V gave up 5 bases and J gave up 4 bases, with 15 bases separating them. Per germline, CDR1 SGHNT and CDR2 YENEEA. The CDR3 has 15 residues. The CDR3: CASSDRTGAYNEQFF. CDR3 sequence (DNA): TGTGCCAGCAGCGATCGCACGGGGGCATACAATGAGCAGTTCTTC.